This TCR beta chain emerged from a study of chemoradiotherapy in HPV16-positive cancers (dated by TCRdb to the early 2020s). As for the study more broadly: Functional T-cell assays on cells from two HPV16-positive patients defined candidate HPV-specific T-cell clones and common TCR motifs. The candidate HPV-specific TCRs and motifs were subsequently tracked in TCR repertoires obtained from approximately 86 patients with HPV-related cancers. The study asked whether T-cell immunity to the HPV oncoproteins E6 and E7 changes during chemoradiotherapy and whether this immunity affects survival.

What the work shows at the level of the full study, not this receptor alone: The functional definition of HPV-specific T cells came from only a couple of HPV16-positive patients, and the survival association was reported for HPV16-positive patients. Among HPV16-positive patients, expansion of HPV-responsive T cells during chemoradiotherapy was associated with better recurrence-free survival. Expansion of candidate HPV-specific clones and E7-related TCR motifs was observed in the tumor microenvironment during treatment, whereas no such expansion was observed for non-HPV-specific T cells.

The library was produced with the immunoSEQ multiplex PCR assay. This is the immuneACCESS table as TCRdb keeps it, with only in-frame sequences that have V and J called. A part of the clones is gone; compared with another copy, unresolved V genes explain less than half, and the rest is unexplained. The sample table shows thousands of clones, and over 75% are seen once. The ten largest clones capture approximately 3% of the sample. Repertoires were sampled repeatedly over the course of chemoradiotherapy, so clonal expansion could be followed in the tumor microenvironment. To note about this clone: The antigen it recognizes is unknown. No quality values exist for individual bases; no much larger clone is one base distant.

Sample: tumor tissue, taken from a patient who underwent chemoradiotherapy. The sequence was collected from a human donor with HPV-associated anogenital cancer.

In nucleotide form, the sequence is TGTGCCAGCTCACCAGGTTCAGTGAACTATGGCTACACCTTC. This codes for CASSPGSVNYGYTF. The chain joins TRBV18 to TRBJ1-2; a confident D gene designation cannot be given. V was cut back by 2 bases and J by 2 bases, leaving a gap of 9 bases between them. CDR1 KGHSH and CDR2 LQKENI are derived from the germline V gene. There are 14 amino acids in the CDR3, from cysteine to phenylalanine inclusive. Only CDR3 DNA remains: 42 bases, in frame from the first base. Extended through the reference TRBV18 and TRBJ1-2 proteins, this CDR3 yields the full variable domain: NAGVMQNPRHLVRRRGQEARLRCSPMKGHSHVYWYRQLPEEGLKFMVYLQKENIIDESGMPKERFSAEFPKEGPSILRIQQVVRGDSAAYFCASSPGSVNYGYTFGSGTRLTVV.